This entry describes one TCR beta chain. The sample holds many counts of this clonotype. Its target antigen remains unknown. No per-base quality is available; no much larger clone lies one base away. The intended sense of this specimen's time point label: newly diagnosed GD, antithyroid drugs for less than 3 months. For both TCR sequencing and RNA sequencing, RNA was extracted from PBMCs using TRIzol. The diagnosis of Graves' disease followed American Thyroid Association guidelines. Patients were recruited from an endocrinology department in Xi'an, China. From each patient, about 9 milliliters of peripheral blood was collected into an EDTA anticoagulant tube. Ficoll Paque Plus density gradient separation was used to isolate PBMCs, and no additional T cell sorting was done. An Agilent 2100 Bioanalyzer and agarose gel were used to assess RNA quality, and a NanoDrop 2000 was used to measure RNA concentration.

The sample comes from a study of regulatory T cells in long-lasting Graves disease (dated by TCRdb to about 2021). With respect to the entire study: Patients with newly diagnosed Graves' disease had been on antithyroid drugs for under 3 months. A total of around 35 samples underwent TCR sequencing: about 13 from persistent and approximately 20 from newly diagnosed Graves' disease patients. Patients with persistent Graves' disease were compared with patients with newly diagnosed Graves' disease using TCR sequencing and RNA sequencing of peripheral blood. The study took place in China and was registered as a clinical trial.

The V and J ends are trimmed by 3 bases and 3 bases, leaving 12 bases between them. The CDR3, cysteine through phenylalanine, is 14 amino acids long. The read is trimmed to its CDR3 DNA, 42 bases read in frame from base 1. From the germline V gene, CDR1 is SGHRS and CDR2 is YFSETQ. Preparation of the library involved multiplex PCR. Sequencing took place on an Illumina HiSeq 4000. CDR3 regions were amplified by Arm-PCR with iRepertoire HTBI primers to construct TCR beta libraries. Before sequencing, the PCR products went through gel purification. The published analysis was carried out like this. Gene usage analysis of CDR3 amino acid clonotypes used the approximately 62 TRBV and around 14 TRBJ segments found across samples. COPE and FqMerger were used to merge the filtered high-quality paired reads into contigs. BLAST was used to align contigs to the IMGT TRBV, TRBD and TRBJ reference genes, and CDR3 was defined following IMGT. Clonotypes above 0.1% frequency were classified as highly expanded clones. Shannon entropy served as the measure of repertoire diversity, while the Gini coefficient captured V-J evenness. Public clonotypes were defined as clonotypes shared by more than one individual. TCRdb reran the public reads through fastp at Q25 and MiXCR, keeping productive beta chains. Rows merge per CDR3 protein into single entries with the most common DNA and genes. It is TCRdb's table, rather than the study itself, that gives the V and J calls and clone size. This sample holds roughly 560,000 distinct CDR3 sequences; 12% were observed only once. Roughly 8.9% of the sample is held by the ten biggest clonotypes.

The research as a whole found: Sequencing and analysis were limited to the TCR beta chain. Compared with newly diagnosed patients, patients with persistent Graves' disease had lower TCR Shannon entropy and fewer highly expanded clones, which suggests clonal expansion. Patients with persistent disease shared more public clonotypes (around 2,500) than newly diagnosed patients did (966). Persistent disease showed preferential use of TRBV28, TRBJ1-2 and TRBJ2-5, whereas newly diagnosed disease favored TRBV20-1 and TRBJ2-1. Peripheral blood alone was examined, since thyroid tissue, which constituted the primary lesion, could not be accessed. The authors noted that the small sample size was a limitation that may lower accuracy.

The same sample was also used in a study of T cells in Graves' hyperthyroidism and ophthalmopathy. As the second paper documents: Graves' hyperthyroidism was defined as stable when no progression to ophthalmopathy occurred over 18 months of follow-up. Hyperthyroidism patients were aged 18 to 65 years and newly diagnosed, with disease duration of less than 2 months. Any patient with an uncontrolled infection, another autoimmune disease, pregnancy or lactation was excluded. Diagnoses were based on clinical symptoms, serum thyroxine and TRAb, thyroid ultrasound and orbital computed tomography. A first-round RT-PCR of the TCR CDR3 used the HTBI primer set with the Qiagen OneStep RT-PCR kit. Blood samples also contained most of the expanded thyroid clonotypes (frequency above 0.001), which suggests that blood repertoires may reflect thyroid immune responses. A 13 V-J signature model separated ophthalmopathy from stable hyperthyroidism, with 87.88% sensitivity and around 84% specificity in cross-validation and 80%/75% in testing. During validation, the model predicted progression to ophthalmopathy a median of around 7 months ahead of onset, with around 65% sensitivity and about 72% specificity. To identify TCR V-J signatures that set the groups apart, the researchers used a discovery cohort of 100 patients, made up of 43 with Graves' ophthalmopathy and about 60 with stable Graves' hyperthyroidism. Prospective prediction of ophthalmopathy was tested in an independent validation cohort of fewer than 20 hyperthyroidism patients and 15 to 17 patients who later progressed to ophthalmopathy. The roughly 90 discovery patients were divided at random into training and test sets in a 7:3 ratio. In six Graves' hyperthyroidism patients, the study also compared T-cell repertoires from thyroid tissue with T-cell repertoires from blood. After blood sampling, hyperthyroidism patients were treated with methimazole at a starting dose of 30 mg daily, and ophthalmopathy patients were treated with high-dose intravenous methylprednisolone. Libraries were constructed in a second round of multiplex PCR, after which size selection and purification were performed. Libraries were sequenced paired-end with 100 bp reads on an Illumina HiSeq2000. SOAPnuke was used to process the raw data, with reads discarded if the reads contained adapters or uncalled bases, had a mean Phred below 15, or lacked an exact constant-primer or identifier match. COPE v1.2.5 was used to merge the high-quality paired reads, and each unique nucleotide sequence was defined as a clonotype. Clonotypes were aligned to IMGT TRBV, TRBD and TRBJ reference segments using MiTCR v1.1. The analysis included only V-J combinations with a frequency above 0.0001, which together covered more than 99% of the repertoires. The TCS score was defined as the ratio of F50 (clonal expansion) to E x V (chaos), calculated using BLOSUM62-based TCRdist between CDR3 peptides within each V-J. Welch's t-statistics and random forest reduced fewer than 600 V-J features to about 12, which were used in a naive Bayes classifier (R e1071). No statistical method was used to set the sample size in advance, and investigators knew the group allocation. TCR Vbeta CDR3 sequencing of 120 to 150 peripheral blood samples (about 45 ophthalmopathy, over 70 hyperthyroidism and around 17 progressor patients) is reported in the paper.

Specimen: peripheral blood mononuclear cells (PBMCs), collected at new diagnosis, from a patient treated with antithyroid drugs. The chain joins TRBV5-1 to TRBJ2-5; the D gene is unclear. The TCR comes from a woman aged 25 to 39 with Graves disease. Donor details come from another sample of the same person, matched by shared clones. The CDR3 region reads CASSSKAGEETQYF. The DNA sequence is TGCGCCAGCAGCTCGAAAGCAGGAGAAGAGACCCAGTACTTC. With all but the CDR3 taken from the reference TRBV5-1 and TRBJ2-5 genes, the full variable domain is: KAGVTQTPRYLIKTRGQQVTLSCSPISGHRSVSWYQQTPGQGLQFLFEYFSETQRNKGNFPGRFSGRQFSNSRSEMNVSTLELGDSALYLCASSSKAGEETQYFGPGTRLLVL.